This T cell receptor beta chain originates from a study of T-cell memory formation after mild COVID-19 (dated by TCRdb to the early 2020s). Study-level background: Most TCR sequence clusters were specific to one of the two donors. Two young, previously healthy adult volunteers made up the cohort, one male and one female. Longitudinal TCRalpha and TCRbeta repertoire sequencing tracked T-cell clones expanding and contracting after mild COVID-19 in two donors. Overall study outcomes, separate from this receptor: Contracting CD4+ clones were found mainly in CM and EM memory subsets, while CD8+ clones were enriched in EMRA. Balanced CD4/CD8 phenotypes were observed for clones contracting from day 15 to 85, whereas a bias towards CD4+ was observed for a second wave of clones expanding from day 15 to 37. SARS-CoV-2 specificity was not confirmed for the second-wave clones peaking on day 37. Some responding clones were detected in pre-infection memory, which suggested that pre-existing cross-reactive memory T cells had joined the SARS-CoV-2 response. Only two mild cases were covered by the study, and larger cohorts that include severe cases with pre-infection samples were considered necessary.

Notes on this clonotype: Its recognized antigen is unknown. Base-call qualities are not available, and no considerably larger clone is one nucleotide away.

TCRdb shows the sequencer as Illumina NovaSeq 6000. TCRalpha and TCRbeta cDNA libraries were constructed by 5'RACE with constant-segment primers, with sample barcodes and unique molecular identifiers being introduced. RNA was extracted from every sample with Trizol reagent. Libraries were amplified in two PCR steps, with a second sample barcode and Illumina TruSeq adapters added in the second step. Sequencing of the libraries was done on an Illumina NovaSeq, producing 2 x 150 bp paired-end reads. Regarding the original processing steps: Demultiplexing of reads and collapsing into UMI-guided consensus sequences were performed with migec v1.2.7. Using mixcr v2.1.11, the UMI consensuses were aligned to TRA and TRB V and J templates and assembled into clonotypes. Expanded or contracted clonotypes were those called significant by both edgeR and NoisET, with noise models trained on biological replicates. edgeR calls used a false discovery rate-adjusted p below 0.01 and a log2 fold-change threshold of 1. As an exploratory analysis of dynamics, PCA with hierarchical clustering was applied to max-normalized trajectories of the 1000 most abundant clonotypes. Each responding clone was given a CD4 or CD8 phenotype based on the CD4+ and CD8+ repertoires, which had been sequenced separately. The public reads were reprocessed in TCRdb via fastp at Q25 and MiXCR, keeping in-frame beta chains. Each entry is one CDR3 protein sequence, shown with its most common DNA and genes. These V and J calls rely on TCRdb rather than the paper's analysis. This sample gives around 300,000 distinct CDR3 sequences in total; 7.5% to 9.5% of them show up just once. The ten largest make up about 20% of the sample.

Its CDR3 holds 14 amino acids, cysteine through phenylalanine. Of all the DNA, just the CDR3 is kept, 42 bases in frame from base 1. Trimming removed 1 base from V and 5 bases from J, leaving 11 bases between the germline ends. CDR1 and CDR2, per the germline V gene, are MGHRA and YSYEKL. Ficoll-Paque density gradient centrifugation was the method used to isolate PBMCs. This receptor chain uses TRBV4-1 and TRBJ2-5, with the D segment identity uncertain. The source material was PBMCs or a T cell subset sorted from them (not recorded which). The source of this sequence is a man in his late teens or twenties who had mild COVID-19 (a few samples of this study predate the infection). The sample titles of this study are shuffled in the database, so cell type and time point are left out; the donor was told from shared clones. The DNA is as follows: TGCGCCAGCAGCCAAGCCGGGTTGTCGGAGACCCAGTACTTC. This codes for CASSQAGLSETQYF.